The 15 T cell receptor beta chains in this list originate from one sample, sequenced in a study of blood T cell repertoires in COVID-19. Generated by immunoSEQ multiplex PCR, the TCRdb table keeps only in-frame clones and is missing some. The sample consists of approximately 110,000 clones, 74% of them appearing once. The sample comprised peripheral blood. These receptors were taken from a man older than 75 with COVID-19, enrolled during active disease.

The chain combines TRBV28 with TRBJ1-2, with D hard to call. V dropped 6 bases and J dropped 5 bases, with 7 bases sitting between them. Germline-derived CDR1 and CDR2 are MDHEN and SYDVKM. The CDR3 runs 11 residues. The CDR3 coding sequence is TGTGCCAGCAGCCTCACTTATGGCTACACCTTC. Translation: CASSLTYGYTF.

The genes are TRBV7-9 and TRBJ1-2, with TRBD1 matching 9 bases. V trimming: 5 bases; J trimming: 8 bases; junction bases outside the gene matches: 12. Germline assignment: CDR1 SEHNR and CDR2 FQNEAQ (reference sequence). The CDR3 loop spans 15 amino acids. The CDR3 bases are TGTGCCAGCAGCCCCCCCCGGGACAGGGTGGTCGGCTACACCTTC. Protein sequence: CASSPPRDRVVGYTF. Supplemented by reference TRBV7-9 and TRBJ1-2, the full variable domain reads DTGVSQNPRHKITKRGQNVTFRCDPISEHNRLYWYRQTLGQGPEFLTYFQNEAQLEKSRLLSDRFSAERPKGSFSTLEIQRTEQGDSAMYLCASSPPRDRVVGYTFGSGTRLTVV.

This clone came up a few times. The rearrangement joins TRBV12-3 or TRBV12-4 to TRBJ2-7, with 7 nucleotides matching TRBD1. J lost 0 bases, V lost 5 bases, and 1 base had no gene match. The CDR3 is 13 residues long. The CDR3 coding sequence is TGTGCCAGCAGTACAGGGGCCTCCTACGAGCAGTACTTC. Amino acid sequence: CASSTGASYEQYF.

CDR3 sequence: CASSREAPEAFF. CDR3 bases: TGTGCCAGCAGCCGGGAAGCCCCTGAAGCTTTCTTT. The chain uses TRBV7-9 and TRBJ1-1; D unresolved. The CDR3 length is 12 residues. From germline, CDR1 is SEHNR and CDR2 FQNEAQ (reference sequence). The V end lost 5 bases, the J end lost 6 bases, and 10 bases lay between the germline ends.

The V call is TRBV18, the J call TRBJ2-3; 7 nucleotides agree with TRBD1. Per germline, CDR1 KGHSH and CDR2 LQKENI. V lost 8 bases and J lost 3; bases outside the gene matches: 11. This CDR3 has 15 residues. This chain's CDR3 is CASHQGGPLTDTQYF. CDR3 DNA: TGTGCCAGCCACCAAGGGGGCCCTCTGACAGATACGCAGTATTTT.

The CDR3 reads CASSQEVQVRGEQFF. Here the CDR3 DNA reads TGTGCCAGCAGCCAAGAGGTTCAGGTTAGGGGTGAGCAGTTCTTC. V is TRBV3-1 (or the pseudogene TRBV3-2) and J is TRBJ2-1; tentatively, D is TRBD1 (5 bases). The CDR3 runs to 15 residues. Germline CDR1 and CDR2: LGHDT and YNNKEL (reference sequence). Trimming removed 0 bases at V and 9 bases at J, with 15 bases between.

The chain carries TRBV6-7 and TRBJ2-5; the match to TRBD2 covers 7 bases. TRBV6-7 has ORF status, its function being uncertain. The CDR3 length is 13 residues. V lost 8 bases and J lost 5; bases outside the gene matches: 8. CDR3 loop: CASSTGGGETQYF. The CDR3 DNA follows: TGTGCCAGCTCCACGGGAGGAGGTGAGACCCAGTACTTC.

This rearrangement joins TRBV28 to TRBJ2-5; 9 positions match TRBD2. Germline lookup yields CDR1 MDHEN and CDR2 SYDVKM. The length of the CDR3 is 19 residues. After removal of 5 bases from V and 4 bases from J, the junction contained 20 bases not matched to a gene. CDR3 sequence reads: CASSATWGRLAGRGETQYF. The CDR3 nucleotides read TGTGCCAGCAGTGCAACCTGGGGGCGGCTAGCGGGGAGAGGAGAGACCCAGTACTTC.

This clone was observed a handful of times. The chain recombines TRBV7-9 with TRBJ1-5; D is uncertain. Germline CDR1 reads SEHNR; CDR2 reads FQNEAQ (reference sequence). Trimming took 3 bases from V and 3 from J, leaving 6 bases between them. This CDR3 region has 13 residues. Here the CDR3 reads CASSFSDNQPQHF. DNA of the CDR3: TGTGCCAGCAGCTTCAGCGACAATCAGCCCCAGCATTTT. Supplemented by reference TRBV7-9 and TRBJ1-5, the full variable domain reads DTGVSQNPRHKITKRGQNVTFRCDPISEHNRLYWYRQTLGQGPEFLTYFQNEAQLEKSRLLSDRFSAERPKGSFSTLEIQRTEQGDSAMYLCASSFSDNQPQHFGDGTRLSIL.

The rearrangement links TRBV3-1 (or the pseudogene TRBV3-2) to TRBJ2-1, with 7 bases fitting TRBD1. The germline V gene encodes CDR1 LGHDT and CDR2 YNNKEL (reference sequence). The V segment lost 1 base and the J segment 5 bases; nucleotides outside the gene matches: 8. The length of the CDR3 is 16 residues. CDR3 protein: CASSQARQGLDNEQFF. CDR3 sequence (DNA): TGTGCCAGCAGCCAAGCGCGACAGGGCCTCGACAATGAGCAGTTCTTC.

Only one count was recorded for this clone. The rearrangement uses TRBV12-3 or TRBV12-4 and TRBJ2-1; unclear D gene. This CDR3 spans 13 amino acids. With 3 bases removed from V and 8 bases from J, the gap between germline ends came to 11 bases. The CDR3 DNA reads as TGTGCCAGCAGTTTGGTACTGGGCCATGAGCAGTTCTTC. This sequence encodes CASSLVLGHEQFF.

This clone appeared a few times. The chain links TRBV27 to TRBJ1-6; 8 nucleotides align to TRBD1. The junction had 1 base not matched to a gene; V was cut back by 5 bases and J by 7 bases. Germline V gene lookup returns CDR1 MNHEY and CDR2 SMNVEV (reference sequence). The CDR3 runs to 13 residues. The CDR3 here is CASSRTGNSPLHF. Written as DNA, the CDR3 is TGTGCCAGCAGTCGGACAGGGAATTCACCCCTCCACTTT.

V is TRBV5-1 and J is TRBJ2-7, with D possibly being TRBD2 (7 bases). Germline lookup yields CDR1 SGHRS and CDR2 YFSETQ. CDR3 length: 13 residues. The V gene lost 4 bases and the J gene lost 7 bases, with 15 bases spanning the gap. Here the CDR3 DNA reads TGCGCCAGCAGCCTGACGGGGGGCGGGGAGCAGTACTTC. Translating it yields CASSLTGGGEQYF.

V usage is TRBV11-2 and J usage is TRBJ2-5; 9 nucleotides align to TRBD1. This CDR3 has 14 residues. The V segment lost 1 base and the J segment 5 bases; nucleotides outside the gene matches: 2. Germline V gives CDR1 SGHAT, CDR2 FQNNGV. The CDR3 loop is CASSLGQGGETQYF. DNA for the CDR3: TGTGCCAGCAGCTTAGGACAGGGGGGGGAGACCCAGTACTTC.

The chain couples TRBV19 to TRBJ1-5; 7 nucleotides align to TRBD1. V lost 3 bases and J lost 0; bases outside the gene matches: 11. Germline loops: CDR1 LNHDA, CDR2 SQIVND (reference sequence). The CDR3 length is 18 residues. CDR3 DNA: TGTGCCAGTAGTATCGATCGTTACAGGGGTAATAGCAATCAGCCCCAGCATTTT. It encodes CASSIDRYRGNSNQPQHF.